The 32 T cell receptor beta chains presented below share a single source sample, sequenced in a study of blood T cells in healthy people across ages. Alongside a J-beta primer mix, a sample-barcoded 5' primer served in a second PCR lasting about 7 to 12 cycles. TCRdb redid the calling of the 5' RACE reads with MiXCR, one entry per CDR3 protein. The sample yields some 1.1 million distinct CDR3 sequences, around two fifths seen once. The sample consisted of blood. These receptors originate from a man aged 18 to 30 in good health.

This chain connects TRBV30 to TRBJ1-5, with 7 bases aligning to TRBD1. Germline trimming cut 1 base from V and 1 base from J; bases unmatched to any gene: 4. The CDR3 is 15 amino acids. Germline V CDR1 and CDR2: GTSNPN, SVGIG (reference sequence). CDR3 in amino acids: CAWSAGQRSNQPQHF. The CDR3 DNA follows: TGTGCCTGGAGTGCGGGACAGAGGAGCAATCAGCCCCAGCATTTT. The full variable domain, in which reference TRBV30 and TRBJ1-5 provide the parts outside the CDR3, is SQTIHQWPATLVQPVGSPLSLECTVEGTSNPNLYWYRQAAGRGLQLLFYSVGIGQISSEVPQNLSASRPQDRQFILSSKKLLLSDSGFYLCAWSAGQRSNQPQHFGDGTRLSIL.

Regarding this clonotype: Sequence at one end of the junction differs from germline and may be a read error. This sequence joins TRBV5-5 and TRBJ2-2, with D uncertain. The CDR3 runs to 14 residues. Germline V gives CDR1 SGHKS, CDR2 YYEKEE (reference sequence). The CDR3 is CASNLQIDARELFF. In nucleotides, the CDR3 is TGTGCCAGCAACTTGCAAATTGACGCCAGGGAGCTGTTTTTT.

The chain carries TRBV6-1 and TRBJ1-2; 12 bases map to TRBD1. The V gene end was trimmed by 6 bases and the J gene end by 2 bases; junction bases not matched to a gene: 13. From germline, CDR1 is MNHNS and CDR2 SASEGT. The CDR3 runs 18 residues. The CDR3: CASSPQTGTGGWNYGYTF. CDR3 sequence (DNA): TGTGCCAGCAGCCCTCAGACCGGGACAGGGGGCTGGAACTATGGCTACACCTTC.

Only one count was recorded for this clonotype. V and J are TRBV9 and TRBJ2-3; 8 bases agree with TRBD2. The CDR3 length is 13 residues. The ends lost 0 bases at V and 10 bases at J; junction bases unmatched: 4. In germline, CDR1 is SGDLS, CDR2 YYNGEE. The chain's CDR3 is CASSVDGRGAQYF. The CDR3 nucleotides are TGTGCCAGCAGCGTAGACGGGAGGGGTGCGCAGTATTTT.

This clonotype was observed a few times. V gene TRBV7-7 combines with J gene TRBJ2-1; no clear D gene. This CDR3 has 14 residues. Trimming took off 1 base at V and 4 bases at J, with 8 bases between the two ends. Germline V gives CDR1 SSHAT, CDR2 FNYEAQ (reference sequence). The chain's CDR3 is CASSLDGLYNEQFF. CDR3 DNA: TGTGCCAGCAGCTTAGACGGGTTATACAATGAGCAGTTCTTC.

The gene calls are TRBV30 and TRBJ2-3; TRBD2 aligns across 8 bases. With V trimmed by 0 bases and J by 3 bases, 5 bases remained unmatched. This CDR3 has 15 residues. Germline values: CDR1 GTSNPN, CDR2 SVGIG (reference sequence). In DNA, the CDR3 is TGTGCCTGGAGTGTGTCCGGGGGGGCTACAGATACGCAGTATTTT. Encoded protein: CAWSVSGGATDTQYF.

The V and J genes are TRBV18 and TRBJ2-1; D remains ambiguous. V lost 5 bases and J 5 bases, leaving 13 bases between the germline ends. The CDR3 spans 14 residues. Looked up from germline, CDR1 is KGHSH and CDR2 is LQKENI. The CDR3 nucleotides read TGTGCCAGCTCAAAGGCAGTCAGAGACAATGAGCAGTTCTTC. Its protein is CASSKAVRDNEQFF.

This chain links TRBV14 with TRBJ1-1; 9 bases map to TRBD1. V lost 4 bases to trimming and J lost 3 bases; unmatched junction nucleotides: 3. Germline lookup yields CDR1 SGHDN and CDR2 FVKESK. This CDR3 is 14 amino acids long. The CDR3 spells CASSRRDRDTEAFF. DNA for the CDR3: TGTGCCAGCAGCCGCCGGGACAGGGACACTGAAGCTTTCTTT.

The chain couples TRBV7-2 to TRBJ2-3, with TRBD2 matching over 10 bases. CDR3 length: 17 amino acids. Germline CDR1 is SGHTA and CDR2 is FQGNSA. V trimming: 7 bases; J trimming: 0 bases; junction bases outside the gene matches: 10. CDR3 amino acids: CASTDPRTSGSTDTQYF. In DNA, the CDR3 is TGTGCCAGCACGGACCCCAGGACTAGCGGAAGCACAGATACGCAGTATTTT.

The DNA of the CDR3 is TGTGCCAGCAGTTTAGACAGGACTTTTTACAATGAGCAGTACTTC. It encodes CASSLDRTFYNEQYF. The chain combines TRBV27 with TRBJ2-1; maybe TRBD1 (6 bases). TRBJ2-7 explains the end of the DNA better; the J call may be wrong. Germline CDR1 MNHEY, CDR2 SMNVEV (reference sequence). This CDR3 contains 15 residues.

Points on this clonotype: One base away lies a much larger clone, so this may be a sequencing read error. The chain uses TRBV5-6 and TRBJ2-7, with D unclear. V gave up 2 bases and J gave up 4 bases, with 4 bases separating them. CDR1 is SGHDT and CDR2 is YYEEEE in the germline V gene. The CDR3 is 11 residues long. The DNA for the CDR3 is TGTGCCAGCAGCTTCGATTACGAGCAGTACTTC. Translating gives CASSFDYEQYF.

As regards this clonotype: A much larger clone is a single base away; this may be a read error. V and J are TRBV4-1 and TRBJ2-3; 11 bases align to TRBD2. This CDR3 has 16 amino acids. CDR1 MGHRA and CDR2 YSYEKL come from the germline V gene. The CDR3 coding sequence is TGCGCCAGCAGCCAAGCGGGACTAGCGGCTTCAGATACGCGGTATTTT. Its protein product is CASSQAGLAASDTRYF.

CDR3 in DNA: TGTGCCAGCAGCCCTTATCTTGGAAACACTGAAGCTTTCTTT. Amino acids: CASSPYLGNTEAFF. The rearrangement links TRBV3-1 to TRBJ1-1; D ambiguous. This CDR3 spans 14 amino acids. V was shortened by 4 bases and J by 2 bases, with 11 bases between the two germline ends. Germline lookup yields CDR1 LGHDT and CDR2 YNNKEL (reference sequence).

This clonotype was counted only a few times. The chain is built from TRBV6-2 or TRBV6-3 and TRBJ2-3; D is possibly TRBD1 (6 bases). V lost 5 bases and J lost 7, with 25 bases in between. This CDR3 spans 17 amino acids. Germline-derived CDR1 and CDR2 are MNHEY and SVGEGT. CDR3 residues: CASSDYPWGRTINTQYF. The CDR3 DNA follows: TGTGCCAGCAGTGACTACCCTTGGGGGCGTACAATTAATACGCAGTATTTT.

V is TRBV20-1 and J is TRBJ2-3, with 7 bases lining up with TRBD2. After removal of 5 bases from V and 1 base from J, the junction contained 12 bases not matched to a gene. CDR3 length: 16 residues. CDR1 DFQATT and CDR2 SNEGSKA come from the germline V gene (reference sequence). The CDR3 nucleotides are TGCAGTGCTGCCCTCCCCCTACGGGGGGGCACAGATACGCAGTATTTT. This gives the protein CSAALPLRGGTDTQYF.

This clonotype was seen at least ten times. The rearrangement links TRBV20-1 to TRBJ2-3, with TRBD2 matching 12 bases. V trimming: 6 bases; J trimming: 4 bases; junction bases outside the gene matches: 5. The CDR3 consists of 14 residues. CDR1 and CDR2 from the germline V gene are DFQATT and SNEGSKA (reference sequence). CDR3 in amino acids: CSATLAGGADTQYF. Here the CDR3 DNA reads TGCAGTGCGACCCTAGCGGGGGGGGCAGATACGCAGTATTTT.

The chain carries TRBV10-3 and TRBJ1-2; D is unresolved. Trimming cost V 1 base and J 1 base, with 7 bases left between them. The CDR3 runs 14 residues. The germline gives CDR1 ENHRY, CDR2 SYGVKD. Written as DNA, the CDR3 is TGTGCCATCAGTGAGTACGGGGATAACTATGGCTACACCTTC. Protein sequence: CAISEYGDNYGYTF.

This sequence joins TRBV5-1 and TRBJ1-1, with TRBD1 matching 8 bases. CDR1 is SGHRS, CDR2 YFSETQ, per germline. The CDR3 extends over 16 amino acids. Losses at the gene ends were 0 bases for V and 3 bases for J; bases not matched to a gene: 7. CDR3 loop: CASSLDPQQGDTEAFF. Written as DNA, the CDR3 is TGCGCCAGCAGCTTGGATCCTCAACAGGGGGACACTGAAGCTTTCTTT.

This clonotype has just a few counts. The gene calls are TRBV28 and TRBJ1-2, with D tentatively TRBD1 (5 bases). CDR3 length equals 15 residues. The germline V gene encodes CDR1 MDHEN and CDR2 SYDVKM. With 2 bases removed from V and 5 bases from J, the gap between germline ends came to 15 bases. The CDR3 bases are TGTGCCAGCAGTTTAGGGGCACAACTCCCATATGGCTACACCTTC. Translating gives CASSLGAQLPYGYTF.

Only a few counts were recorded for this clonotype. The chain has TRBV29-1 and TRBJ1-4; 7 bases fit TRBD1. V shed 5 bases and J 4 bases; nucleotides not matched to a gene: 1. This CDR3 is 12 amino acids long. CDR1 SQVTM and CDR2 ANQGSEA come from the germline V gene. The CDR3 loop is CSVRQGNEKLFF. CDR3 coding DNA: TGCAGCGTTCGACAGGGTAATGAAAAACTGTTTTTT.

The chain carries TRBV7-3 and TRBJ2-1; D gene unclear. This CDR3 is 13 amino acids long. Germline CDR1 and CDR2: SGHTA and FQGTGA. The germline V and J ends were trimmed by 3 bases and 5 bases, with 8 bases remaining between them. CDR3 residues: CASSFFGNNEQFF. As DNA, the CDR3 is TGTGCCAGCAGCTTTTTCGGCAACAATGAGCAGTTCTTC.

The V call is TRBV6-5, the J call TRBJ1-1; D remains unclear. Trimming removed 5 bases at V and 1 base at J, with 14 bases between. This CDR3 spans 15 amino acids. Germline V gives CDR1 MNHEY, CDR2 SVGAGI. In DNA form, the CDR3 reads TGTGCCAGCAGTCACCTTCGGACTAGGAACACTGAAGCTTTCTTT. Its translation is CASSHLRTRNTEAFF.

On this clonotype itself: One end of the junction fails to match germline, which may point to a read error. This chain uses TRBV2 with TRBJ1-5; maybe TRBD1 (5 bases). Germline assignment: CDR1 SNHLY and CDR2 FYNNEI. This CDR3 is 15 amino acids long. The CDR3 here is CATRRGSTSSQPQHF. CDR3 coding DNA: TGTGCCACCAGACGGGGGTCTACGAGCAGTCAGCCCCAGCATTTT.

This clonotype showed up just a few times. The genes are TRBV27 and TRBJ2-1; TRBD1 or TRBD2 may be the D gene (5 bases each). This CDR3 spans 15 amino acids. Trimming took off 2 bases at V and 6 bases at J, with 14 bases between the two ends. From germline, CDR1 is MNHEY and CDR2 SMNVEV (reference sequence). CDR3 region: CASSLNFLGGNEQFF. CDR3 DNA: TGTGCCAGCAGTTTAAATTTTCTTGGGGGCAATGAGCAGTTCTTC.

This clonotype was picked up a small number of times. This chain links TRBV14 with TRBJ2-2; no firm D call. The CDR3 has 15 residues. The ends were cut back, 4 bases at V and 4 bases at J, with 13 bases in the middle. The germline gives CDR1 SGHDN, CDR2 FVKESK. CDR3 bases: TGTGCCAGCAGCCCGAGTAGCCAGACCACCGGGGAGCTGTTTTTT. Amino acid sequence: CASSPSSQTTGELFF.

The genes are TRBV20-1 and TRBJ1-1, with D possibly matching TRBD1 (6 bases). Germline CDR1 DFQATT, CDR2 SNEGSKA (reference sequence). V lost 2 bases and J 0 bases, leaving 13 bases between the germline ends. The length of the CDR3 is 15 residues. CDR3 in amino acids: CSARRGGSLNTEAFF. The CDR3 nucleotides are TGCAGTGCTAGACGGGGGGGCTCTTTGAACACTGAAGCTTTCTTT.

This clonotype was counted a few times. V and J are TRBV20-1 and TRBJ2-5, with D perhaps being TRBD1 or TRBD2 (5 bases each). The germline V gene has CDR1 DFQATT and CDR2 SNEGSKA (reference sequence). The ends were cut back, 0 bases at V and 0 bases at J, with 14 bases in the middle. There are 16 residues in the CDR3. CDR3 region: CSARDRTEGYQETQYF. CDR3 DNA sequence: TGCAGTGCTAGAGATCGCACAGAGGGGTACCAAGAGACCCAGTACTTC.

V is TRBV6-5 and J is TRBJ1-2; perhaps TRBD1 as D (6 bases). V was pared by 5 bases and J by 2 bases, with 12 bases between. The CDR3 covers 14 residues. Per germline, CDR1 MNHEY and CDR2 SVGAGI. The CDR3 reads CASSQIQGNYGYTF. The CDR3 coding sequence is TGTGCCAGCAGTCAAATCCAGGGGAACTATGGCTACACCTTC.

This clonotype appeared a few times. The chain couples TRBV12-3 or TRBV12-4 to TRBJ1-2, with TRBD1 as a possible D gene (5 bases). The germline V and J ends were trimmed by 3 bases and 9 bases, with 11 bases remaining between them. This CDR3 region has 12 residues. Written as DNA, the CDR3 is TGTGCCAGCAGTTTGGCAGGGATTAGCTACACCTTC. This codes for CASSLAGISYTF.

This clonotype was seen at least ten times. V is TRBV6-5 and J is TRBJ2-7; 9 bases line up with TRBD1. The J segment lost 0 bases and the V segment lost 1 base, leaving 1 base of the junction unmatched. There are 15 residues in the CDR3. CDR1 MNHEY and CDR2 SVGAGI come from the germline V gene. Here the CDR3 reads CASSYLQGASYEQYF. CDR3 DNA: TGTGCCAGCAGTTACTTACAGGGGGCCTCCTACGAGCAGTACTTC.

The CDR3 sequence is CSVSAGDSGANVLTF. CDR3 bases: TGCAGCGTTTCAGCAGGGGATTCTGGGGCCAACGTCCTGACTTTC. The chain recombines TRBV29-1 with TRBJ2-6; TRBD1 might be the D (6 bases). The germline V gene encodes CDR1 SQVTM and CDR2 ANQGSEA. The length of the CDR3 is 15 residues. The V end was cut by 5 bases, the J end by 1 base, with 12 bases between.

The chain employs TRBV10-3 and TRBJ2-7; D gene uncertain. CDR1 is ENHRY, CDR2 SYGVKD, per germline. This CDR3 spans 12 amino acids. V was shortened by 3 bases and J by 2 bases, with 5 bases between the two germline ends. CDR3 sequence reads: CAISDRTYEQYF. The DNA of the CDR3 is TGTGCCATCAGTGACAGAACCTACGAGCAGTACTTC.